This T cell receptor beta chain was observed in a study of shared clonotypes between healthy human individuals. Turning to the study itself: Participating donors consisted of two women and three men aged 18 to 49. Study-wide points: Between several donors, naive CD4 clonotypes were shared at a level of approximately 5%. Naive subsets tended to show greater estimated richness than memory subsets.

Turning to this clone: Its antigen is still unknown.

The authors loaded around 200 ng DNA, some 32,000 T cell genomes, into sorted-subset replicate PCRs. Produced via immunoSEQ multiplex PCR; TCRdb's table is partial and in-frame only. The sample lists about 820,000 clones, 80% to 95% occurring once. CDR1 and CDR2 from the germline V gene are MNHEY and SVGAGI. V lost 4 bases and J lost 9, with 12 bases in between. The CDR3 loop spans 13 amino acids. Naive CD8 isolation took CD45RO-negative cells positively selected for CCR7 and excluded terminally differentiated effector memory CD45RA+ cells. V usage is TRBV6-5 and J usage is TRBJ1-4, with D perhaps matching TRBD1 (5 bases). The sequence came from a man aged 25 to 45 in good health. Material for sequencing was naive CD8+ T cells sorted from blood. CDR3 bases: TGTGCCAGCAGTTGGGGACCTGACCAAAAACTGTTTTTT. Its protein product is CASSWGPDQKLFF.